A single sample is the source of the 2 T cell receptor beta chains below, sequenced in a study of early T cells in non-severe SARS-CoV-2 infection. One entry per CDR3 protein results from TCRdb running MiXCR on the 5' RACE reads. Among roughly 41,000 distinct CDR3 sequences listed, 5.8% were seen once. The sample comprised whole blood. Receptor source: an adult who was a healthcare worker with PCR-confirmed SARS-CoV-2 infection or an uninfected control (not recorded which).

This clonotype was detected ten times or more. The rearrangement joins TRBV4-2 to TRBJ2-1; 7 bases align to TRBD2. CDR1 is LGHNA, CDR2 YNFKEQ, per germline. CDR3 length equals 15 residues. J gave up 10 bases and V 4 bases, and 13 bases lay outside the gene matches. The CDR3 DNA follows: TGTGCCAGCAGCCCCCTTAGCGGGCCAGAAGGAGAGCAGTTCTTC. Protein sequence: CASSPLSGPEGEQFF.

This clonotype was seen many times. The gene calls are TRBV4-2 and TRBJ2-5; 8 positions agree with TRBD2. Trimming removed 1 base from V and 4 bases from J; junction bases left unmatched: 2. The CDR3 consists of 14 residues. The V gene's germline CDR1 is LGHNA and CDR2 YNFKEQ. The CDR3 spells CASSQGTSLETQYF. The CDR3 DNA sequence: TGTGCCAGCAGCCAAGGGACTAGCCTAGAGACCCAGTACTTC.